A single sample is the source of the 2 T cell receptor beta chains below, sequenced in a study of T cells after yellow fever vaccination. TCRdb reprocessed the 5' RACE reads via MiXCR and lists one record per CDR3 protein. The repertoire holds about 230,000 distinct CDR3 sequences, with roughly 6.2% as singletons. This specimen consisted of CD4+ T cells sorted from PBMCs, obtained on the day of the yellow fever booster vaccination. The receptors derive from a young man who received the YFV17D yellow fever vaccine.

This clonotype was detected a few times. The genes are TRBV7-9 and TRBJ2-5; 8 positions match TRBD2. There are 15 residues in the CDR3. Germline values: CDR1 SEHNR, CDR2 FQNEAQ (reference sequence). V lost 5 bases to trimming and J lost 5 bases; unmatched junction nucleotides: 10. CDR3 DNA: TGTGCCAGCAGCCCTACTAGCGGCCAGTGTGAGACCCAGTACTTC. Translated: CASSPTSGQCETQYF.

The chain recombines TRBV11-3 with TRBJ2-1; D remains ambiguous. This CDR3 contains 14 residues. Trimming removed 1 base at V and 6 bases at J, with 10 bases between. CDR1 and CDR2 from the germline V gene are SGHNT and YENEEA. The CDR3 protein is CASSLGFGLNEQFF. The CDR3, as DNA: TGTGCCAGCAGCTTAGGGTTCGGTCTCAATGAGCAGTTCTTC.